The clone carrying this TCR beta chain was observed a handful of times. Its antigen is not known. The sample has other DNA sequences that encode this CDR3 too. The sample comes from a study of Ad26.COV2.S vaccination and SARS-CoV-2 variants. Overall study context: Administration of Ad26.COV2.S was intramuscular, either once or twice 56 days apart.

Treatment of the sample: 19 received Ad26.COV2.S at low or high dose, single or two shots; 5 received placebo; per-sample allocation not given. Collection of samples fell on day 63 after the first vaccine or placebo injection. An 18-55-year-old adult in Boston served as donor. General study results and limits: It is possible that the TCR breadth and depth analyses underestimated the total T cell responses. Vaccinees reportedly had broad spike-specific CD8+ and CD4+ T cell responses.

This table comes from immunoSEQ multiplex PCR, and its TCRdb copy is limited to in-frame clones, with some not included. Here the sample spans fewer than 400,000 clones, more than 85% being singletons. This TCR came from a person between 18 and 60 years old who received the Ad26.COV2.S COVID-19 vaccine or a placebo. Source: peripheral blood, taken in a trial of Ad26.COV2.S vaccine versus placebo.

The CDR3 DNA is TGTGCCAGCAGTTCTAGGGGGCCTGAGACCCAGTACTTC. Its protein product is CASSSRGPETQYF. This rearrangement joins TRBV7-9 to TRBJ2-5; 7 nucleotides align to TRBD1. J gave up 5 bases and V 6 bases, and 6 bases lay outside the gene matches. The CDR3 is 13 residues long. Germline V gene lookup returns CDR1 SEHNR and CDR2 FQNEAQ (reference sequence).